The entry below describes one T cell receptor (beta chain). The data belong to a study of blood T cell repertoires in COVID-19. The wider study: Material from acute and convalescent COVID-19 was sourced from the United States, Italy and Spain.

The CDR3 is made up of 19 amino acids. In germline, CDR1 is SNHLY, CDR2 FYNNEI. V was cut by 3 bases and J by 0 bases, with 18 bases left in between. The table came from immunoSEQ multiplex PCR; TCRdb's copy has only in-frame clones and leaves some out. The data show roughly 330,000 clones, 75% to 90% seen once. The J gene is TRBJ2-6, the V gene TRBV2; D possibly corresponds to TRBD1 (5 bases). The origin of this receptor is a man younger than 40 who had recovered from COVID-19. Sequenced: PBMCs or T cells enriched from blood (not recorded which). CDR3: CASSDLTATIHSGANVLTF. CDR3 coding DNA: TGTGCCAGCAGTGACCTGACAGCCACGATCCACTCTGGGGCCAACGTCCTGACTTTC.